This T cell receptor (beta chain) came from a study of a mutant IDH1 vaccine in newly diagnosed glioma. Germline assignment: CDR1 SGHTA and CDR2 FQGNSA. Trimming took off 2 bases at V and 9 bases at J, with 17 bases between the two ends. This CDR3 is 15 amino acids long. The time point was: week 47, end of study. Each dose of the vaccine consisted of 300 ug of mutant IDH1 20-mer peptide, with topical imiquimod. Of note for this clone: Antigen: not known.

TCRdb's table, derived via immunoSEQ multiplex PCR, lists solely in-frame clones and lacks some. The table has over 80,000 clones, roughly 77% seen once; the top ten hold 5% to 6.5%. Sample: PBMCs, taken from a glioma patient whose treatment included an IDH1 peptide vaccine. This clonotype was sampled from a man between 35 and 55 years old with glioma. The chain employs TRBV7-2 and TRBJ2-1, with D possibly matching TRBD1 (5 bases). The CDR3 sequence: CASSLMVGLVSEQFF. The CDR3 nucleotides are TGTGCCAGCAGCTTAATGGTGGGGCTGGTATCTGAGCAGTTCTTC.